The next 24 T cell receptor beta chains were all read from a single sample in a study of identical twins. Using its own MiXCR run on the 5' RACE reads, TCRdb lists one record per CDR3 protein. This sample has 1.5 million or so distinct CDR3 sequences, with under 35% found just once. Source material: cord blood. All receptors derive from a newborn girl in good health.

Details on this clonotype: The junction departs from the called germline gene at one end, perhaps through a read error. The CDR3 DNA sequence: TGTGCCAGCTCACCACTAGCGGGAGGCTCCTACGATGAGCAGTTCTTC. Its protein is CASSPLAGGSYDEQFF. The J gene is TRBJ2-1, the V gene TRBV18; 10 bases match TRBD2. The germline gives CDR1 KGHSH, CDR2 LQKENI. The CDR3 is made up of 16 amino acids.

This clonotype was counted ten times or more. The chain joins TRBV29-1 to TRBJ2-7; perhaps TRBD2 as D (6 bases). Deletions cut 3 bases from V and 0 bases from J, with 6 bases between. The CDR3 runs 12 residues. Germline V gene data show CDR1 as SQVTM and CDR2 as ANQGSEA. The CDR3 here is CSVEGLSYEQYF. The CDR3 nucleotides are TGCAGCGTTGAGGGACTCTCCTACGAGCAGTACTTC.

The chain has TRBV20-1 and TRBJ2-1; TRBD2 aligns across 8 bases. Germline CDR1 and CDR2: DFQATT and SNEGSKA (reference sequence). The CDR3 spans 15 residues. Unmatched junction bases numbered 10, after V lost 6 bases and J lost 3 bases. CDR3 in DNA: TGCAGTGCACCCCTAGGGGCGGGGGGCTACAATGAGCAGTTCTTC. It encodes CSAPLGAGGYNEQFF.

CDR3 region: CAGRKRQGNHQPQHF. In DNA, the CDR3 is TGTGCCGGCCGAAAGAGACAGGGGAATCATCAGCCCCAGCATTTT. V and J are TRBV12-3 or TRBV12-4 and TRBJ1-5, with 8 bases that match TRBD1. With 11 bases clipped from V and 5 bases from J, the junction kept 14 bases outside the gene matches. The CDR3 extends over 15 amino acids.

In this sample, this clonotype turned up a few times. CDR3 in DNA: TGTGCCAGCAGTTGGGGACCGAATAGCAATCAGCCCCAGCATTTT. Protein: CASSWGPNSNQPQHF. The V gene is TRBV5-6, the J gene TRBJ1-5; D is perhaps TRBD1 (5 bases). CDR1 and CDR2 from the germline V gene are SGHDT and YYEEEE. The V and J ends lost 5 bases and 0 bases respectively, with 12 bases between them. The CDR3 runs to 15 residues.

A word on this clonotype: Mismatch with germline at one junction end may stem from a read error. The V gene is TRBV25-1, the J gene TRBJ2-1, with D unresolved. The CDR3 covers 14 residues. CDR1 and CDR2 from the germline V gene are MGHDK and SYGVNS. The CDR3 protein is CTSSVSGPYNEQFF. CDR3 DNA sequence: TGTACCAGCAGTGTCTCGGGCCCCTACAATGAGCAGTTCTTC. The whole variable domain, filled in from reference TRBV25-1 and TRBJ2-1, reads EADIYQTPRYLVIGTGKKITLECSQTMGHDKMYWYQQDPGMELHLIHYSYGVNSTEKGDLSSESTVSRIRTEHFPLTLESARPSHTSQYLCTSSVSGPYNEQFFGPGTRLTVL.

This clonotype was found a few times. This chain links TRBV29-1 with TRBJ2-7, with D tentatively TRBD1 (5 bases). V lost 4 bases to trimming and J lost 0 bases, with 13 bases between them. Germline values: CDR1 SQVTM, CDR2 ANQGSEA. The CDR3 totals 14 residues. Written as DNA, the CDR3 is TGCAGCGTTGTTCGACAGCGAAGCTCCTACGAGCAGTACTTC. It codes for CSVVRQRSSYEQYF.

This clonotype was recorded a few times. J is TRBJ2-7 and V is TRBV2; weak D call: TRBD1 (6 bases). The J call may be wrong; the DNA end is better matched by TRBJ2-5. Germline V gene sequence: CDR1 SNHLY, CDR2 FYNNEI. This CDR3 region has 14 residues. The CDR3 loop is CASRTTGTGWTQYF. DNA of the CDR3: TGTGCCAGCAGAACTACAGGGACCGGGTGGACCCAGTACTTC.

This clonotype was seen at least ten times. The junction differs from germline at one of its ends, possibly a read error. The V and J genes are TRBV5-1 and TRBJ2-7, with 8 bases lining up with TRBD2. CDR3 size: 14 residues. The germline V gene encodes CDR1 SGHRS and CDR2 YFSETQ. The CDR3 coding sequence is TGTGCCAGCAGTTTATATGGGACTAGCTACGAGCAGTACTTC. It specifies CASSLYGTSYEQYF.

This chain uses TRBV20-1 with TRBJ2-1; maybe TRBD1 (5 bases). The length of the CDR3 is 15 residues. The V end lost 8 bases, the J end lost 0 bases, and 17 bases lay between the germline ends. Germline assignment: CDR1 DFQATT and CDR2 SNEGSKA (reference sequence). CDR3 residues: CSRLGVTDSYNEQFF. The DNA of the CDR3 is TGCAGTCGATTAGGGGTGACGGACTCCTACAATGAGCAGTTCTTC.

The rearrangement joins TRBV7-9 to TRBJ2-1, with D possibly being TRBD1 (6 bases). Trimming removed 5 bases at V and 4 bases at J, with 15 bases between. This CDR3 is built from 15 residues. Germline-derived CDR1 and CDR2 are SEHNR and FQNEAQ (reference sequence). The CDR3 coding sequence is TGTGCCAGCAGCCCAGGGGCGACAGTGTACAATGAGCAGTTCTTC. Protein product: CASSPGATVYNEQFF.

This clonotype was observed a few times. The chain uses TRBV7-8 and TRBJ2-5; the match to TRBD2 covers 7 bases. This CDR3 comprises 17 residues. Germline V gene lookup returns CDR1 SGHVS and CDR2 FQNEAQ. V lost 1 base, J lost 1 base, and 9 bases stayed unmatched. The CDR3 region is CASSLEALAAFQETQYF. The CDR3 nucleotides read TGTGCCAGCAGCTTAGAGGCTCTAGCGGCCTTCCAAGAGACCCAGTACTTC.

The chain couples TRBV5-1 to TRBJ2-7; TRBD2 might be the D (6 bases). Trimming cost V 0 bases and J 7 bases, with 20 bases left between them. This CDR3 is built from 16 residues. Germline CDR1 SGHRS, CDR2 YFSETQ. The DNA for the CDR3 is TGCGCCAGCAGCTTGGAAGGGACTCGAACCTACAATGAGCAGTACTTC. Translation: CASSLEGTRTYNEQYF.

A few counts support this clonotype. The genes are TRBV3-1 and TRBJ1-2; D not resolved. This CDR3 spans 11 amino acids. The ends were cut back, 3 bases at V and 8 bases at J, with 7 bases in the middle. The germline V gene has CDR1 LGHDT and CDR2 YNNKEL (reference sequence). The CDR3 loop is CASSQGKGYTF. The CDR3 DNA follows: TGTGCCAGCAGCCAGGGGAAAGGCTACACCTTC. The complete variable domain, with remaining parts taken from reference TRBV3-1 and TRBJ1-2, reads DTAVSQTPKYLVTQMGNDKSIKCEQNLGHDTMYWYKQDSKKFLKIMFSYNNKELIINETVPNRFSPKSPDKAHLNLHINSLELGDSAVYFCASSQGKGYTFGSGTRLTVV.

The genes are TRBV4-1 and TRBJ2-2; D not certain. Per the germline V gene, CDR1 is MGHRA and CDR2 is YSYEKL. The CDR3 is 18 residues long. Trimming took 3 bases from V and 0 from J, leaving 17 bases between them. The CDR3 nucleotides are TGCGCCAGCAGCCATACGGGTTTGTTAGGTTCGAACACCGGGGAGCTGTTTTTT. It is translated as CASSHTGLLGSNTGELFF.

The chain combines TRBV20-1 with TRBJ2-2; D is unclear. CDR3 length equals 16 residues. Between the trimmed V and J ends, which lost 2 bases and 1 base, there was a span of 14 bases. CDR1 is DFQATT, CDR2 SNEGSKA, per germline (reference sequence). The CDR3 nucleotides read TGCAGTGCTAGAACCTACGGACGGCTGAACACCGGGGAGCTGTTTTTT. It specifies CSARTYGRLNTGELFF.

This chain uses TRBV27 with TRBJ1-2, with D perhaps matching TRBD1 (5 bases). The CDR3 contains 13 residues. From germline, CDR1 is MNHEY and CDR2 SMNVEV (reference sequence). Trimming cost V 6 bases and J 10 bases, with 18 bases left between them. In DNA form, the CDR3 reads TGTGCCAGCAGCACGCCCTACGCAGGGATCTACACCTTC. As protein: CASSTPYAGIYTF.

V gene TRBV29-1 combines with J gene TRBJ1-1, with D possibly TRBD1 on 6 matching bases. The CDR3 runs to 15 residues. V was cut by 3 bases and J by 4 bases, with 18 bases left in between. Germline CDR1 reads SQVTM; CDR2 reads ANQGSEA. The CDR3 DNA follows: TGCAGCGTTGATCATAGGGGGGAAAGAGGCACTGAAGCTTTCTTT. It specifies CSVDHRGERGTEAFF.

The chain couples TRBV28 to TRBJ1-1, with 7 bases that match TRBD1. The CDR3 has 13 residues. CDR1 is MDHEN, CDR2 SYDVKM, per germline. J gave up 7 bases and V 5 bases, and 7 bases lay outside the gene matches. The CDR3 sequence: CASSPRTGGEAFF. The CDR3 region has the DNA TGTGCCAGCAGTCCCAGGACAGGTGGTGAAGCTTTCTTT.

This chain joins TRBV15 and TRBJ1-6, with 7 bases aligning to TRBD1. There are 15 residues in the CDR3. The germline gives CDR1 LNHNV, CDR2 YYDKDF (reference sequence). The V gene end was trimmed by 0 bases and the J gene end by 9 bases; junction bases not matched to a gene: 5. CDR3 in DNA: TGTGCCACCAGCAGAGATCCAGGGGGGAGTTCACCCCTCCACTTT. Translated, it gives CATSRDPGGSSPLHF.

A remark on this clonotype: A much larger clone is a single base away; this may be a read error. CDR3 amino acids: CASSQQRGAGEYNEQYF. The CDR3, as DNA: TGTGCCAGCAGCCAACAACGGGGAGCGGGAGAGTACAATGAGCAGTACTTC. The V gene is TRBV3-1, the J gene TRBJ2-1, with TRBD2 matching 8 bases. The DNA end lines up better with TRBJ2-7; the J call may be wrong. Germline CDR1 LGHDT, CDR2 YNNKEL (reference sequence). This CDR3 is built from 17 residues.

V is TRBV30 and J is TRBJ1-2; D not resolved. V lost 1 base to trimming and J lost 3 bases, with 6 bases between them. Germline loops: CDR1 GTSNPN, CDR2 SVGIG (reference sequence). The CDR3 extends over 12 amino acids. The CDR3, as DNA: TGTGCCTGGAGTGATAGGGACTATGGCTACACCTTC. Encoded protein: CAWSDRDYGYTF.

This chain connects TRBV18 to TRBJ2-7; 15 bases match TRBD2. V was clipped by 1 base and J by 7 bases; unmatched bases: 8. Per the germline V gene, CDR1 is KGHSH and CDR2 is LQKENI. CDR3 length: 17 amino acids. This chain's CDR3 is CASSPLWTSGRAHEQYF. The CDR3 region has the DNA TGTGCCAGCTCACCACTCTGGACTAGCGGGAGGGCCCATGAGCAGTACTTC.

This clonotype came up many times. J is TRBJ1-2 and V is TRBV28, with TRBD1 identical over 7 bases. CDR1 is MDHEN, CDR2 SYDVKM, per germline. The CDR3 extends over 16 amino acids. J lost 1 base, V lost 3 bases, and 8 bases had no gene match. The CDR3, as DNA: TGTGCCAGCAGTTTTCCCGGGACAGTATTTAACTATGGCTACACCTTC. Its protein is CASSFPGTVFNYGYTF.